The sequence of this TCR beta chain was determined in a study of a mutant IDH1 vaccine in newly diagnosed glioma. At the level of the study: Patients were started on vaccination 4-6 weeks after radiotherapy alone, or with temozolomide cycles.

Details on this clone: Its target is not known.

V shed 6 bases and J shed 8 bases, with 17 bases lying between them. CDR1 is SEHNR, CDR2 FQNEAQ, per germline (reference sequence). The CDR3 runs to 14 residues. Some clones are missing from TCRdb's copy, which holds only in-frame ones; the method was immunoSEQ multiplex PCR. Of 40,000 or so clones in the sample, 84% were seen once. Time point of the sample: week 11, during vaccination. In every dose of vaccine, 300 ug of mutant IDH1 20-mer peptide was given alongside topical imiquimod. This receptor was identified in a man between 35 and 55 years old with glioma. The chain uses TRBV7-9 and TRBJ2-1; the D is unclear. This sample comprised PBMCs, obtained from a glioma patient whose treatment included an IDH1 peptide vaccine. The CDR3 loop is CASRPDSRPHEQFF. The DNA of the CDR3 is TGTGCCAGCAGGCCCGATTCTAGGCCGCATGAGCAGTTCTTC. The full variable domain, with the rest looked up from reference TRBV7-9 and TRBJ2-1, is DTGVSQNPRHKITKRGQNVTFRCDPISEHNRLYWYRQTLGQGPEFLTYFQNEAQLEKSRLLSDRFSAERPKGSFSTLEIQRTEQGDSAMYLCASRPDSRPHEQFFGPGTRLTVL.